Below, 6 T cell receptor beta chains from the same sample are listed, as sequenced in a study of blood T cell repertoires in COVID-19. This table comes from immunoSEQ multiplex PCR, and its TCRdb copy is limited to in-frame clones, with some not included. The sample lists 110,000 or so clones, approximately 85% occurring once. Specimen: peripheral blood. The receptor set was obtained from a human donor in a cohort sampled during active COVID-19.

CDR3 bases: TGTGCCAGCAGCCCCGGGACAGGGATAGGACAGCCCCAGCATTTT. Translation: CASSPGTGIGQPQHF. The chain is built from TRBV7-9 and TRBJ1-5; 9 nucleotides line up with TRBD1. The CDR3 loop spans 15 amino acids. Germline V gene lookup returns CDR1 SEHNR and CDR2 FQNEAQ (reference sequence). V gave up 5 bases and J gave up 7 bases; unmatched junction bases: 9.

The chain carries TRBV5-1 and TRBJ2-5; 10 bases are shared with TRBD1. CDR1 and CDR2 from the germline V gene are SGHRS and YFSETQ. Trimming cost V 2 bases and J 5 bases; bases outside gene matches: 9. There are 16 residues in the CDR3. The CDR3 reads CASSFPGQGPRETQYF. Written as DNA, the CDR3 is TGCGCCAGCAGCTTCCCGGGACAGGGGCCTCGGGAGACCCAGTACTTC.

This sequence joins TRBV4-3 and TRBJ2-5, with D tentatively TRBD1 (6 bases). Trimming took 1 base from V and 5 from J, leaving 20 bases between them. Germline CDR1 LGHNA, CDR2 YSLEER. The CDR3 spans 17 residues. The CDR3 DNA sequence: TGCGCCAGCAGCCAAGGCTTCCTTCAGGGGCTAGGGGAGACCCAGTACTTC. This encodes CASSQGFLQGLGETQYF.

This chain joins TRBV10-2 and TRBJ2-2; 10 nucleotides match TRBD2. CDR3 length equals 18 residues. Germline trimming cut 2 bases from V and 0 bases from J; bases unmatched to any gene: 6. From germline, CDR1 is WSHSY and CDR2 SAAADI. The CDR3 DNA reads as TGCGCCAGCAGTGAGAGCTTAGCGGGGGGCCCGAACACCGGGGAGCTGTTTTTT. As protein: CASSESLAGGPNTGELFF.

V is TRBV4-1 and J is TRBJ2-5, with 12 bases aligning to TRBD1. In germline, CDR1 is MGHRA, CDR2 YSYEKL. This CDR3 contains 16 residues. V shed 3 bases, J shed 1 base, and the junction held 3 bases outside the gene matches. CDR3: CASSHGTGGGQETQYF. Here the CDR3 DNA reads TGCGCCAGCAGCCATGGGACAGGGGGCGGCCAAGAGACCCAGTACTTC.

V is TRBV2 and J is TRBJ2-1; D is possibly TRBD2 (5 bases). CDR3 length: 14 residues. The V end was cut by 4 bases, the J end by 9 bases, with 16 bases between. Germline assignment: CDR1 SNHLY and CDR2 FYNNEI. The DNA of the CDR3 is TGTGCCAGCAGTGCTTTTGGTCGGGGAGCTGAGCAGTTCTTC. The encoded protein is CASSAFGRGAEQFF.